This T cell receptor (beta chain) was identified in a study of shared clonotypes between healthy human individuals. Study-level information: A couple of female and a few male donors aged 18 to 49 were enrolled. CD4 naive and memory got three plates each, CD8 naive two, CD8 memory one.

Points from the study as a whole: Generation probability values for non-shared clonotypes were lower than those for clonotypes shared by all four donors. Clonotype sharing across donors was expected to vary with sequencing depth.

TCRdb keeps only in-frame clones here, not all; method: immunoSEQ multiplex PCR. This sample has approximately 720,000 clones; about 90% occur once, and the top ten carry 24%. Only CD45RO-negative cells positively selected for CCR7 counted as naive CD8 cells, so terminally differentiated effector memory CD45RA+ cells were excluded. Per the germline V gene, CDR1 is SNHLY and CDR2 is FYNNEI. This CDR3 comprises 15 residues. V was pared by 2 bases and J by 2 bases, with 12 bases between. In the case of this clone: Its antigen is not known.

The origin of this receptor is a man aged 25 to 45 in good health. The chain couples TRBV2 to TRBJ1-2, with D unclear. Source material: naive CD8+ T cells sorted from blood. CDR3 bases: TGTGCCAGCAGTGAATGGTCAGTGGGGAACTATGGCTACACCTTC. Translated, it gives CASSEWSVGNYGYTF.